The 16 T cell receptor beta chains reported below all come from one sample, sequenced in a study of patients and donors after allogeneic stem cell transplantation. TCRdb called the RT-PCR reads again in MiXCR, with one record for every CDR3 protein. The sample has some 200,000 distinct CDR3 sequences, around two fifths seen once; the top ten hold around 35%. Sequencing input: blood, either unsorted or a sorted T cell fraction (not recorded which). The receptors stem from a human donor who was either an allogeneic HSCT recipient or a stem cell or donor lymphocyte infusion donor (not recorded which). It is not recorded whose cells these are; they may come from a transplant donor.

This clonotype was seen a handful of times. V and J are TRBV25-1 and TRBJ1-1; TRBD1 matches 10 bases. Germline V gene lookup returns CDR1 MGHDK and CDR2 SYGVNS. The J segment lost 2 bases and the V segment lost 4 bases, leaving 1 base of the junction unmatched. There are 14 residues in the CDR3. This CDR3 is CASSATGGNTEAFF. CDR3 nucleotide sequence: TGTGCCAGCAGTGCGACAGGGGGCAACACTGAAGCTTTCTTT.

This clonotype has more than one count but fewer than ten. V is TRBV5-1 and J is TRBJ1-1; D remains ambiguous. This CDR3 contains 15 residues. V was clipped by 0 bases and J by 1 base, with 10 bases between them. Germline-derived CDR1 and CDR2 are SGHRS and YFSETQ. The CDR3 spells CASSLEGPKNTEAFF. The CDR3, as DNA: TGCGCCAGCAGCTTGGAAGGGCCGAAGAACACTGAAGCTTTCTTT.

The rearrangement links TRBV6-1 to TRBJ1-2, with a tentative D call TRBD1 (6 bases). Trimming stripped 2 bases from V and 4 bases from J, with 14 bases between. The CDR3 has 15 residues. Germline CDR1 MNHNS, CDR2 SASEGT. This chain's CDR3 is CASSETRQAFYGYTF. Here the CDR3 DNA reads TGTGCCAGCAGTGAAACTAGACAGGCGTTCTATGGCTACACCTTC.

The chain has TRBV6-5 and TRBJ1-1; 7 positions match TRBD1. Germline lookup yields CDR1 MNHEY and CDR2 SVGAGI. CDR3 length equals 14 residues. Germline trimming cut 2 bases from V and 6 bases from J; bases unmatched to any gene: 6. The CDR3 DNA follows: TGTGCCAGCAGTTACCCCGCGCAGGGGGCTGAAGCTTTCTTT. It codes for CASSYPAQGAEAFF.

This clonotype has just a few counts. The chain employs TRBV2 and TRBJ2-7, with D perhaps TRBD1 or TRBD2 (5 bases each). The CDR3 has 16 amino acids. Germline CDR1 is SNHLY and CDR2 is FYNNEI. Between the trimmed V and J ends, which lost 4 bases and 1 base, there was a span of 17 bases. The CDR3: CASSGGVITHSYEQYF. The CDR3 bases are TGTGCCAGCAGTGGAGGGGTTATAACCCATTCCTACGAGCAGTACTTC.

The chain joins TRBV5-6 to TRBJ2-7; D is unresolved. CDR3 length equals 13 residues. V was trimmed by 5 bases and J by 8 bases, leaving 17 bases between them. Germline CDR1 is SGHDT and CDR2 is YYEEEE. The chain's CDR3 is CASSFGSSGQQYF. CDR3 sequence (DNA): TGTGCCAGCAGTTTTGGATCTTCCGGACAGCAGTACTTC.

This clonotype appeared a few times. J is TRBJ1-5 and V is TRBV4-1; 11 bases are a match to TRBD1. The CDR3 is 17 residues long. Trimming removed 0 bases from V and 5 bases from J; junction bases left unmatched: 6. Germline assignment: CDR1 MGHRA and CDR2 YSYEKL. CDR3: CASSQEGTGGNHQPQHF. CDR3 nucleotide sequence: TGCGCCAGCAGCCAAGAGGGGACAGGGGGAAATCATCAGCCCCAGCATTTT.

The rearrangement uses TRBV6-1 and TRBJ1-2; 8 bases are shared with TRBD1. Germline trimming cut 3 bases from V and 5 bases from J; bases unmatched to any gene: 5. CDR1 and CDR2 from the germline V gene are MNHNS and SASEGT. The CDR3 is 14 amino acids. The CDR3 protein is CASSEGQATYGYTF. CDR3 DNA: TGTGCCAGCAGTGAGGGACAGGCCACATATGGCTACACCTTC.

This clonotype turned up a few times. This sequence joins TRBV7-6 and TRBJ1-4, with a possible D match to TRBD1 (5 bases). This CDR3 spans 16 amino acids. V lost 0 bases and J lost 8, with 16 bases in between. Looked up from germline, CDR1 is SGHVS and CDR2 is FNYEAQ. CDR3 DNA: TGTGCCAGCAGCTTAGCGTATGAAGGGGCCGGGGAAAAACTGTTTTTT. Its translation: CASSLAYEGAGEKLFF.

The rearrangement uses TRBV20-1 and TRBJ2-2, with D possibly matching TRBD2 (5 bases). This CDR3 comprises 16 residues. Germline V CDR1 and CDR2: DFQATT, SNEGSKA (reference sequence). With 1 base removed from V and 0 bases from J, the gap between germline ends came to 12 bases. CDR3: CSARAPGFANTGELFF. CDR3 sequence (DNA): TGCAGTGCTAGAGCTCCGGGGTTCGCGAACACCGGGGAGCTGTTTTTT.

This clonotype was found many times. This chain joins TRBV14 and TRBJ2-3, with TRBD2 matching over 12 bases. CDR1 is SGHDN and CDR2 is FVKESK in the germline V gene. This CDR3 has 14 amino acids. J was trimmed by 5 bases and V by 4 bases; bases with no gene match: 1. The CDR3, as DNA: TGTGCCAGCAGCCCGGGACTAGCGGGAGATACGCAGTATTTT. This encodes CASSPGLAGDTQYF.

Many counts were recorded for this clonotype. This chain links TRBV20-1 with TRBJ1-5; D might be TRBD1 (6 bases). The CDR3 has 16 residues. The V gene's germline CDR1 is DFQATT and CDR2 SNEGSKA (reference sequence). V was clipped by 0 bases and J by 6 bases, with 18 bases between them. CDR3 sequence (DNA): TGCAGTGCTAGAGAAAGTCGTGGGGGCGCGGCTCAGCCCCAGCATTTT. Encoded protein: CSARESRGGAAQPQHF.

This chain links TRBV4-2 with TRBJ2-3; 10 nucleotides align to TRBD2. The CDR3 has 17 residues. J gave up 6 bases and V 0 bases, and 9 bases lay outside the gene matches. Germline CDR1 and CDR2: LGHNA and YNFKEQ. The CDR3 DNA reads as TGTGCCAGCAGCCAAGATTCCGGGACTAGCGTACTTGATACGCAGTATTTT. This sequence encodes CASSQDSGTSVLDTQYF.

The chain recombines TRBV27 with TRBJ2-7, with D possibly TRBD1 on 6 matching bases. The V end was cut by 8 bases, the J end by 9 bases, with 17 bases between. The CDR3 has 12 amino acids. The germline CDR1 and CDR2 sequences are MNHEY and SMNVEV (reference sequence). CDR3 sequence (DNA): TGTGCCAGCGGGGAGAACCAGGGGTGGCAGTACTTC. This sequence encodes CASGENQGWQYF.

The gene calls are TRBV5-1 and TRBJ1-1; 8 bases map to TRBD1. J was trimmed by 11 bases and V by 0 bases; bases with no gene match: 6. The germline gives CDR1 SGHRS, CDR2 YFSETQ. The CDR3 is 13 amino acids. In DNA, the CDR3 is TGCGCCAGCAGCTTGGGACAGGGGCCCGAGGCTTTCTTT. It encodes CASSLGQGPEAFF.

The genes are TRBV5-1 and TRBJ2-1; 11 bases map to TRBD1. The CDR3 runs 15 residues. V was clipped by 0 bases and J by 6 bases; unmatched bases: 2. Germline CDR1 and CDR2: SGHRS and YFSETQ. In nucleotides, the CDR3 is TGCGCCAGCAGCTTGGTTGGGACAGGGGGCAATGAGCAGTTCTTC. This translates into CASSLVGTGGNEQFF.